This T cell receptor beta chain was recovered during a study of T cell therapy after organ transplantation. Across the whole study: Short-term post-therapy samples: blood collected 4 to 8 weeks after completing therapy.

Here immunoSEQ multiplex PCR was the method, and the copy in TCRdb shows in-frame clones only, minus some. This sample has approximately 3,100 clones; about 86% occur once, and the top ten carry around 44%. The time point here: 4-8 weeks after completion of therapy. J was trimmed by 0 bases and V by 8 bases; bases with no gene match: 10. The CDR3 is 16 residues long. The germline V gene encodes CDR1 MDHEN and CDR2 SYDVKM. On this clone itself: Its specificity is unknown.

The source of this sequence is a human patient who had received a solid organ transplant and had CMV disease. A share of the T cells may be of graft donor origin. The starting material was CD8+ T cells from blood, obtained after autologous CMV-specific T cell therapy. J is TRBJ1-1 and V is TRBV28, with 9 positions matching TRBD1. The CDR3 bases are TGTGCCAGCGTGGCCACCGGGACAGGGATGAACACTGAAGCTTTCTTT. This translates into CASVATGTGMNTEAFF.